The entry that follows covers one T cell receptor beta chain sequence. Its antigen is currently unknown. The CDR3 covers 15 residues. Trimming at V came to 6 bases and at J to 3 bases, leaving 9 bases not matched to a gene. CDR1 is MNHEY and CDR2 is SVGAGI in the germline V gene. Data came from immunoSEQ multiplex PCR; TCRdb stores just in-frame clones and leaves some out. The sample lists about 120,000 clones; roughly 91% were seen once. This record belongs to a study of graft-versus-host responses after intestinal transplantation. Findings of the study overall: Detection of GvH clones occurred in recipient marrow, and some had their first appearance in ileum or blood. Peak circulating GvH clone levels were associated with early post-transplant HvG declines. Where graft-donor T cell macrochimerism was present, patients had high graft-versus-host to host-versus-graft clonal ratios in allografts.

The origin of this receptor is a human donor who received an intestinal transplant. Sequenced material: unstimulated CD4+ T cells sorted from spleen or lymph node cells, taken before intestinal transplant. The chain uses TRBV6-5 and TRBJ2-5; 8 positions match TRBD2. CDR3 sequence reads: CASSDLAGPKETQYF. CDR3 nucleotide sequence: TGTGCCAGCAGCGACTTAGCGGGGCCTAAAGAGACCCAGTACTTC.